This T cell receptor beta chain comes out of a study of cytomegalovirus exposure and HLA in healthy donors. Points on this clone: What it binds is unknown.

The study ran its PCR with 60 Vbeta and 13 Jbeta primers. Per the authors' pipeline: As a later analysis found, there were 80 million or so unique TCR beta chains, of which roughly 11 million were shared. TCRdb's copy holds only in-frame clones and misses some; the assay was immunoSEQ multiplex PCR. That table furnishes V, J and clone size, whereas the DNA furnished D and trimming. The data contain about 93,000 clones, 82% of them seen just once; the ten biggest clones take up about 3.8%. Germline values: CDR1 SEHNR, CDR2 FQNEAQ (reference sequence). The CDR3 has 16 residues. Germline trimming cut 0 bases from V and 0 bases from J; bases unmatched to any gene: 1. Overall study findings and caveats: A few CMV-associated chains were confirmed in vitro to be specific for CMV antigens. Altogether, around 160 TCR beta chains were recorded as cytomegalovirus-associated. Beyond CMV serostatus, there was no information to go on about immune exposure.

The sequenced sample consisted of PBMCs. The TCR comes from a man aged 45-65 years in good health and CMV-seronegative. J is TRBJ2-2 and V is TRBV7-9, with 7 positions matching TRBD2. The CDR3 bases are TGTGCCAGCAGCTTAGCCAGCGGGGCGAACACCGGGGAGCTGTTTTTT. It specifies CASSLASGANTGELFF.